This is a list of T cell receptor beta chains from one sample in a study. TCRdb analysed the RT-PCR reads with MiXCR anew, one entry per CDR3 protein. The profile shows about 700,000 distinct CDR3 sequences, 14% of them singletons. Sequencing was done on a sample of memory CD4+ T cells from blood. All receptors derive from a female donor in good health, serving as a healthy control. CDR3s include the opening cysteine and the closing phenylalanine or tryptophan.

j_call,v_call,cdr3_aa
TRBJ2-5,TRBV5-1,CASSRLDTGGTQYF
TRBJ1-2,TRBV6-5,CASSSTSTGGRNYGYTF
TRBJ1-4,TRBV7-7,CASSLQQGEKLFF
TRBJ1-2,TRBV5-1,CASREGTTNYGYTF
TRBJ2-2,TRBV12-3/TRBV12-4,CASSFSGTGAMGELFF
TRBJ2-7,TRBV3-1,CASSQDWAGLDEQYF
TRBJ1-5,TRBV12-5,CASGFDSNQPQHF
TRBJ2-1,TRBV6-6,CASSYSTGEGDEQFF
TRBJ2-5,TRBV28,CASESQGTETQYF
TRBJ2-2,TRBV5-1,CASSPGSWSGISGELFF
TRBJ2-7,TRBV28,CASRPSGRGYEQYF
TRBJ1-2,TRBV4-3,CASSRGLLGEGYTF
TRBJ1-4,TRBV6-5,CASRRPATNEKLFF
TRBJ1-3,TRBV20-1,CSARSGQGSGNTIYF
TRBJ2-7,TRBV6-2/TRBV6-3,CASTDYGGSYEQYF
TRBJ2-5,TRBV20-1,CSAMTSGVGTQYF
TRBJ2-5,TRBV20-1,CSARQGKETQYF
TRBJ1-5,TRBV19,CASSTLRDPPEPQHF
TRBJ1-1,TRBV5-5,CASSLEARPTEAFF
TRBJ2-7,TRBV20-1,CSASSQERLYEQYF
TRBJ2-7,TRBV20-1,CSADNRGRIWEQYF
TRBJ1-2,TRBV6-5,CASRSLGTEIHYGYTF
TRBJ2-5,TRBV7-9,CASSLYGALTETQYF
TRBJ2-7,TRBV6-1,CASSESGQVSYEQYF
TRBJ1-1,TRBV5-6,CASSSDTGGAFF
TRBJ2-5,TRBV7-2,CASSLPYNQETQYF
TRBJ2-1,TRBV3-1,CASSPNYYNEQFF
TRBJ1-5,TRBV20-1,CSASEVLNQPQHF
TRBJ1-5,TRBV20-1,CSASGGQGNNQPQHF
TRBJ2-5,TRBV10-3,CAISSGQSQETQYF
TRBJ1-1,TRBV4-3,CASSQGQTGGSTEAFF
TRBJ2-7,TRBV12-3/TRBV12-4,CASSLRGWEQYF
TRBJ2-2,TRBV7-2,CASSLSSGFGELFF
TRBJ2-2,TRBV2,CASSDFGFGTANTGELFF
TRBJ2-1,TRBV28,CASSLSTPRGEQFF
TRBJ1-2,TRBV12-3/TRBV12-4,CASSPHRENYGYTF
TRBJ1-6,TRBV12-3/TRBV12-4,CASSAQGLGSPLHF
TRBJ2-3,TRBV6-5,CASRGGLADTQYF
TRBJ2-7,TRBV28,CASSRPRALRAGEQYF
TRBJ2-5,TRBV5-1,CASSLAKSLETQYF
TRBJ2-3,TRBV4-3,CASSAVPYVQGEPSTDTQYF
TRBJ1-1,TRBV27,CASSLSNGWNTEAFF
TRBJ1-1,TRBV28,CASRLPGLYTEAFF
TRBJ2-2,TRBV20-1,CSASGGSTGELFF
TRBJ2-7,TRBV20-1,CSAYAGTSGYEQYF
TRBJ1-4,TRBV3-1,CASSLKGSEKLFF
TRBJ2-6,TRBV9,CASSSWGTSGANVLTF
TRBJ1-2,TRBV27,CASRTGPYGYTF
TRBJ2-7,TRBV28,CASSLIQALEQYF
TRBJ2-7,TRBV27,CASSSLHRGYEQYF
TRBJ1-2,TRBV24-1,CATNDEREGGYTF